This T cell receptor (beta chain) was found in a study of cytotoxic CD8 clonotypes in ibrutinib-treated CLL. This table comes from immunoSEQ multiplex PCR, and its TCRdb copy is limited to in-frame clones, with some not included. The table has roughly 54,000 clones, roughly three fifths seen once. Note on this clone: Its target is unknown. Relative to the germline gene, one junction end is altered; a read error may explain this.

Findings and caveats of the study: Clonality grew at ibrutinib response; at progression, it decreased back toward baseline. Private clonotypes, not public ones, expanded at ibrutinib response. Baseline clonality exceeded age-matched healthy donors and tracked circulating CD8+ T-cell counts.

The sequence was collected from a human donor with chronic lymphocytic leukemia. This specimen consisted of PBMCs, obtained after 24 months of ibrutinib treatment.

The DNA of the CDR3 is TGCACCAGCAGCCCACAGGGGGCCCAAACAACCTACGAGCAGTACTTC. It encodes CTSSPQGAQTTYEQYF. The chain joins TRBV11-2 to TRBJ2-7, with 9 nucleotides matching TRBD1. The germline CDR1 and CDR2 sequences are SGHAT and FQNNGV. The CDR3 loop spans 16 amino acids. Together with reference TRBV11-2 and TRBJ2-7, the CDR3 gives the full variable domain: EAGVAQSPRYKIIEKRQSVAFWCNPISGHATLYWYQQILGQGPKLLIQFQNNGVVDDSQLPKDRFSAERLKGVDSTLKIQPAKLEDSAVYLCTSSPQGAQTTYEQYFGPGTRLTVT.